Each of the 30 T cell receptor beta chains below was sequenced from the same sample in a study of T cells in localized non-small cell lung cancer. Produced via immunoSEQ multiplex PCR; TCRdb's table is partial and in-frame only. The top ten hold about 16% of the sample, which has more than 1,500 clones, under 20% seen once. Specimen: normal lung tissue next to the tumor, collected before any cancer treatment. The receptors stem from a female donor of 60 years or more with stage I lung adenocarcinoma.

In its sample, this clone is medium-sized (0.01 to 0.1%). The chain is built from TRBV11-3 and TRBJ2-2, with 8 positions matching TRBD2. CDR1 and CDR2 (germline): SGHNT, YENEEA. V lost 3 bases to trimming and J lost 4 bases; unmatched junction nucleotides: 10. This CDR3 comprises 17 residues. This CDR3 reads CASSLSHGGGSTGELFF. Here the CDR3 DNA reads TGTGCCAGCAGCTTGAGTCACGGCGGGGGGAGCACCGGGGAGCTGTTTTTT.

Judged by abundance, this clone is large. V is TRBV18 and J is TRBJ1-1; 7 nucleotides line up with TRBD1. Germline-derived CDR1 and CDR2 are KGHSH and LQKENI. The CDR3 runs to 15 residues. The ends lost 3 bases at V and 4 bases at J; junction bases unmatched: 8. The CDR3 here is CASSPSETGTTEAFF. CDR3 bases: TGTGCCAGCTCACCGAGTGAGACAGGGACCACTGAAGCTTTCTTT.

The chain combines TRBV9 with TRBJ1-2; no definite D call. From germline, CDR1 is SGDLS and CDR2 YYNGEE. The CDR3 is made up of 18 amino acids. Trimming took off 0 bases at V and 2 bases at J, with 20 bases between the two ends. CDR3 sequence (DNA): TGTGCCAGCAGCGTAGCTCCGGCAGGTGTCGATAGCAACTATGGCTACACCTTC. Protein sequence: CASSVAPAGVDSNYGYTF.

The rearrangement links TRBV30 to TRBJ2-5; D possibly corresponds to TRBD2 (6 bases). Germline CDR1 is GTSNPN and CDR2 is SVGIG (reference sequence). This CDR3 is built from 12 residues. The CDR3 here is CAGRGGVQTQYF. The CDR3 nucleotides read TGTGCTGGGCGGGGAGGAGTACAGACCCAGTACTTC.

By proportion, this clone is large (0.1 to 1%). The V call is TRBV6-8, the J call TRBJ1-2; 9 positions agree with TRBD1. Germline CDR1 and CDR2: MNHGY and SAAAGT. The CDR3 spans 16 residues. The V and J ends lost 2 bases and 7 bases, in that order; junction bases with no gene match: 11. The CDR3 coding sequence is TGTGCCAGCAGTTACCTCGGGACAGGGACTACTGGTGGCTACACCTTC. It encodes CASSYLGTGTTGGYTF.

This chain joins TRBV6-8 and TRBJ1-2; maybe TRBD1 (6 bases). V dropped 5 bases and J dropped 8 bases, with 33 bases sitting between them. This CDR3 has 19 amino acids. Germline V lookup: CDR1 MNHGY, CDR2 SAAAGT. Here the CDR3 reads CASSQPLSGTTRKAGGYTF. DNA of the CDR3: TGTGCCAGCAGTCAGCCACTCTCCGGGACAACGCGAAAGGCTGGGGGCTACACCTTC.

This clone ranks as medium-sized. The chain recombines TRBV11-3 with TRBJ2-1, with D perhaps assigned TRBD1 or TRBD2 (5 bases each). Germline V gene data show CDR1 as SGHNT and CDR2 as YENEEA. CDR3 size: 16 residues. V gave up 2 bases and J gave up 4 bases, with 15 bases separating them. Here the CDR3 DNA reads TGTGCCAGCAGCTTACAAGGGACGACGTCATACAATGAGCAGTTCTTC. Protein sequence: CASSLQGTTSYNEQFF. Variable domain in full (rest from reference TRBV11-3 and TRBJ2-1): EAGVVQSPRYKIIEKKQPVAFWCNPISGHNTLYWYLQNLGQGPELLIRYENEEAVDDSQLPKDRFSAERLKGVDSTLKIQPAELGDSAVYLCASSLQGTTSYNEQFFGPGTRLTVL.

By sample share, this clone is medium-sized. V and J are TRBV6-8 and TRBJ2-3; no reliable D call. CDR3 length: 13 amino acids. Looked up from germline, CDR1 is MNHGY and CDR2 is SAAAGT. Trimming left V 4 bases short and J 3 bases short, with 8 bases between. CDR3 nucleotides: TGTGCCAGCAGTTTGATAGGGACAGATACGCAGTATTTT. This codes for CASSLIGTDTQYF.

This clone has more than one count but fewer than ten. CDR3 sequence reads: CASSFGSLKAFF. CDR3 DNA: TGTGCCAGCAGTTTTGGTAGCCTTAAAGCTTTCTTT. The chain uses TRBV6-8 and TRBJ1-1; D is ambiguous. V was pared by 4 bases and J by 9 bases, with 12 bases between. The CDR3 contains 12 residues. Germline V gene sequence: CDR1 MNHGY, CDR2 SAAAGT.

In this sample, this clone turned up a few times. CDR3 sequence: CASSSRGETQYF. As DNA, the CDR3 is TGTGCCAGCAGTTCAAGGGGGGAGACCCAGTACTTC. The chain couples TRBV6-8 to TRBJ2-5, with a tentative D call TRBD1 (6 bases). V was clipped by 4 bases and J by 5 bases, with 8 bases between them. The CDR3 extends over 12 amino acids. Germline loops: CDR1 MNHGY, CDR2 SAAAGT.

This clone was seen a few times. The genes are TRBV30 and TRBJ2-1; D call uncertain. Germline-derived CDR1 and CDR2 are GTSNPN and SVGIG (reference sequence). This CDR3 spans 11 amino acids. V was trimmed by 1 base and J by 6 bases, leaving 4 bases between them. As DNA, the CDR3 is TGTGCCTGGAGTGAACGCAATGAGCAGTTCTTC. Encoded protein: CAWSERNEQFF.

The genes are TRBV19 and TRBJ1-6; D is perhaps TRBD1 (6 bases). Trimming left V 8 bases short and J 9 bases short, with 20 bases between. Germline-derived CDR1 and CDR2 are LNHDA and SQIVND (reference sequence). The CDR3 totals 15 residues. The CDR3 here is CASRPHEGGASPLHF. The CDR3 nucleotides are TGTGCCAGTCGACCCCACGAGGGGGGGGCTTCACCCCTCCACTTT.

The table lists this clone with a few counts. This chain joins TRBV19 and TRBJ2-7, with 9 bases aligning to TRBD1. CDR3 length equals 15 residues. V was clipped by 0 bases and J by 4 bases; unmatched bases: 4. Germline CDR1 reads LNHDA; CDR2 reads SQIVND (reference sequence). This chain's CDR3 is CASSIELGQGYEQYF. CDR3 nucleotides: TGTGCCAGTAGTATAGAGCTCGGACAGGGGTACGAGCAGTACTTC.

By share, this clone counts as large. This chain links TRBV6-8 with TRBJ1-2; the D gene is possibly TRBD1 (5 bases). The CDR3 length is 13 residues. V lost 6 bases, J lost 4 bases, and 12 bases lay in between. Germline-derived CDR1 and CDR2 are MNHGY and SAAAGT. CDR3 sequence: CASRTQEGYGYTF. CDR3 nucleotide sequence: TGTGCCAGCAGAACACAGGAAGGCTATGGCTACACCTTC.

By frequency in the sample, this clone is hyperexpanded. This chain connects TRBV6-8 to TRBJ2-7; D call uncertain. CDR1 is MNHGY and CDR2 is SAAAGT in the germline V gene. Trimming took off 6 bases at V and 0 bases at J, with 9 bases between the two ends. The CDR3 is made up of 13 amino acids. In nucleotides, the CDR3 is TGTGCCAGCAGCCCCCTTAGCTCCTACGAGCAGTACTTC. It specifies CASSPLSSYEQYF.

The rearrangement joins TRBV10-3 to TRBJ1-1; D not certain. This CDR3 is built from 14 residues. The V end was cut by 0 bases, the J end by 0 bases, with 5 bases between. CDR1 and CDR2 (germline): ENHRY, SYGVKD. The CDR3 bases are TGTGCCATCAGTGAGTCGGACTTGAACACTGAAGCTTTCTTT. Protein product: CAISESDLNTEAFF.

This clone was detected only a few times. This chain links TRBV6-8 with TRBJ1-2; 8 bases match TRBD1. Trimming took 5 bases from V and 8 from J; bases not matched to a gene: 10. The CDR3 runs to 14 residues. CDR1 is MNHGY, CDR2 SAAAGT, per germline. In DNA form, the CDR3 reads TGTGCCAGCAGTGACGGGACAGGTTTACGCGGCTACACCTTC. Translating gives CASSDGTGLRGYTF.

This chain connects TRBV10-2 to TRBJ2-2; D is uncertain. This CDR3 has 13 residues. Germline CDR1 WSHSY, CDR2 SAAADI. Deletions cut 4 bases from V and 5 bases from J, with 8 bases between. CDR3 nucleotides: TGCGCCAGCAGTGCGCGTCTGACCGGGGAGCTGTTTTTT. Translating gives CASSARLTGELFF.

This clone was detected a few times. J is TRBJ2-5 and V is TRBV30; 9 nucleotides agree with TRBD2. The V gene's germline CDR1 is GTSNPN and CDR2 SVGIG (reference sequence). V dropped 4 bases and J dropped 10; count of bases not matched to a gene: 10. CDR3 length equals 13 residues. Here the CDR3 DNA reads TGTGCCTGGATAGAGGCGGGGGGGCCGGTCCAGTACTTC. Amino acids: CAWIEAGGPVQYF.

In this sample, this clone turned up a few times. The rearrangement joins TRBV6-1 to TRBJ2-3; D is undetermined. Germline V gives CDR1 MNHNS, CDR2 SASEGT. This CDR3 spans 14 amino acids. V lost 0 bases and J lost 4, with 8 bases in between. The CDR3 loop is CASSEALPADTQYF. CDR3 DNA sequence: TGTGCCAGCAGTGAAGCGCTTCCAGCAGATACGCAGTATTTT.

The J gene is TRBJ1-1, the V gene TRBV18; 7 bases are shared with TRBD1. V lost 1 base, J lost 7 bases, and 0 bases stayed unmatched. This CDR3 is 12 amino acids long. In germline, CDR1 is KGHSH, CDR2 LQKENI. CDR3 sequence: CASSPRDSEAFF. The CDR3 nucleotides are TGTGCCAGCTCACCACGGGACAGTGAAGCTTTCTTT.

This clone is judged medium-sized. The gene calls are TRBV11-3 and TRBJ2-2; the D gene is possibly TRBD2 (7 bases). This CDR3 is built from 17 residues. Trimming shortened V by 0 bases and J by 7 bases, and 18 bases separated the two germline ends. Per the germline V gene, CDR1 is SGHNT and CDR2 is YENEEA. The CDR3 nucleotides are TGTGCCAGCAGCTTAGATCATTTGCGGGGGCTTGACGGGGAGCTGTTTTTT. Protein: CASSLDHLRGLDGELFF.

The gene calls are TRBV5-1 and TRBJ2-7, with TRBD1 identical over 10 bases. The CDR3 contains 15 residues. CDR1 is SGHRS, CDR2 YFSETQ, per germline. Trimming took 2 bases from V and 6 from J; bases not matched to a gene: 8. CDR3 loop: CASSLTGTGASEQYF. Written as DNA, the CDR3 is TGCGCCAGCAGCTTAACCGGGACAGGGGCGAGCGAGCAGTACTTC.

The gene calls are TRBV29-1 and TRBJ1-2, with TRBD1 matching 9 bases. This CDR3 contains 12 residues. Germline loops: CDR1 SQVTM, CDR2 ANQGSEA. V was clipped by 3 bases and J by 8 bases; unmatched bases: 4. The CDR3 coding sequence is TGCAGCGTTGAGGGACAGGGCGGGGGCTACACCTTC. This encodes CSVEGQGGGYTF.

By share of the sample, this clone is medium-sized. V gene TRBV11-3 combines with J gene TRBJ2-1; TRBD2 matches at 13 bases. Germline assignment: CDR1 SGHNT and CDR2 YENEEA. This CDR3 is 17 amino acids long. J was trimmed by 5 bases and V by 8 bases; bases with no gene match: 12. This chain's CDR3 is CASAKGTSGALNNEQFF. CDR3 sequence (DNA): TGTGCCAGCGCAAAAGGGACTAGCGGGGCCCTTAACAATGAGCAGTTCTTC.

By sample share, this clone is large. The rearrangement joins TRBV6-8 to TRBJ1-1, with TRBD1 matching 7 bases. Germline V gives CDR1 MNHGY, CDR2 SAAAGT. Trimming took 6 bases from V and 1 from J; bases not matched to a gene: 8. This CDR3 is built from 15 residues. The CDR3 bases are TGTGCCAGCAGAAGACAGGGTATGGGGAACACTGAAGCTTTCTTT. Protein product: CASRRQGMGNTEAFF.

This clone appeared a few times. The V call is TRBV11-3, the J call TRBJ1-2; TRBD1 is a possible D gene (5 bases). The CDR3 is 14 residues long. Germline loops: CDR1 SGHNT, CDR2 YENEEA. V was cut by 4 bases and J by 5 bases, with 14 bases left in between. The CDR3 region has the DNA TGTGCCAGCAGCTCCCCCAGCGGGGCGTATGGCTACACCTTC. Residues: CASSSPSGAYGYTF.

V usage is TRBV30 and J usage is TRBJ2-1; tentatively, D is TRBD1 (6 bases). Germline V gene lookup returns CDR1 GTSNPN and CDR2 SVGIG (reference sequence). The CDR3 contains 12 residues. Trimming took 4 bases from V and 12 from J, leaving 16 bases between them. The chain's CDR3 is CAWNQHRDRQFF. The CDR3 nucleotides are TGTGCCTGGAACCAACACAGGGATAGGCAGTTCTTC.

This clone was observed a handful of times. J is TRBJ1-4 and V is TRBV30, with D possibly being TRBD1 (6 bases). The CDR3 covers 14 residues. Deletions cut 4 bases from V and 1 base from J, with 10 bases between. From germline, CDR1 is GTSNPN and CDR2 SVGIG (reference sequence). The CDR3 nucleotides are TGTGCCTGGAACCAACAGGGAACTAATGAAAAACTGTTTTTT. Translation gives CAWNQQGTNEKLFF.

The chain has TRBV9 and TRBJ1-2; D is unclear. V lost 0 bases to trimming and J lost 7 bases, with 7 bases between them. The length of the CDR3 is 12 residues. Germline CDR1 reads SGDLS; CDR2 reads YYNGEE. The CDR3 region is CASSVASRGYTF. The CDR3 nucleotides are TGTGCCAGCAGCGTAGCCAGTCGTGGCTACACCTTC.